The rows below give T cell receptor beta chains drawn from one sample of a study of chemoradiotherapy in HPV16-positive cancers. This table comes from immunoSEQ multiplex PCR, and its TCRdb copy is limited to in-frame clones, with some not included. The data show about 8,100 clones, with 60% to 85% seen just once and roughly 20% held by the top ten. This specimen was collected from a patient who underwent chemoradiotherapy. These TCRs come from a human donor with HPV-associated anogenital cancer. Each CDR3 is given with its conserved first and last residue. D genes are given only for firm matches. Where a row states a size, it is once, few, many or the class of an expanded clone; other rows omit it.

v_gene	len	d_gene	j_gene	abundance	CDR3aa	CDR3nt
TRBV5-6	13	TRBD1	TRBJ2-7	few	CASSAGTGGEQYF	TGTGCCAGCAGCGCGGGGACAGGGGGCGAGCAGTACTTC
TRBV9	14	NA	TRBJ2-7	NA	CASAEGGGNYEQYF	TGTGCCAGCGCCGAGGGGGGAGGTAACTACGAGCAGTACTTC
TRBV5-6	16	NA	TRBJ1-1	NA	CASSLAGGFRNTEAFF	TGTGCCAGCAGCTTGGCGGGGGGCTTCAGGAACACTGAAGCTTTCTTT
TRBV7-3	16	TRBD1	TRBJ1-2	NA	CASSLRDRGEVYGYTF	TGTGCCAGCAGCCTAAGGGACAGGGGGGAAGTCTATGGCTACACCTTC
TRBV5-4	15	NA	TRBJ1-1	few	CASSLEGSRNTEAFF	TGTGCCAGCAGCTTGGAGGGGTCGAGGAACACTGAAGCTTTCTTT
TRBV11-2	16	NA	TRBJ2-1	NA	CASSLRLLEPNNEQFF	TGTGCCAGCAGCTTACGTCTGTTAGAACCTAACAATGAGCAGTTCTTC
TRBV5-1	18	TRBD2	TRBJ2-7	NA	CASSLVDSGGTAQREQYF	TGCGCCAGCAGCTTGGTTGATAGCGGGGGCACAGCACAACGGGAGCAGTACTTC
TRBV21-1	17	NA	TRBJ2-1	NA	CASSMGSSGGARNEQFF	TGTGCCAGCAGCATGGGGTCTAGCGGGGGGGCCCGGAATGAGCAGTTCTTC
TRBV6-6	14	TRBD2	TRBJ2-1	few	CASSRLAGYNEQFF	TGTGCCAGCAGCCGACTAGCGGGGTACAATGAGCAGTTCTTC
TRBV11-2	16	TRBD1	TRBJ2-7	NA	CASSFDPGTGLNEQYF	TGTGCCAGCAGCTTCGACCCCGGGACAGGGCTTAACGAGCAGTACTTC
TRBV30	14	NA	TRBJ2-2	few	CAWSGRRDTGELFF	TGTGCCTGGAGCGGGAGAAGGGACACCGGGGAGCTGTTTTTT
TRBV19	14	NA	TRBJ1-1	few	CASSIDILGTEAFF	TGTGCCAGTAGTATAGATATTTTGGGGACAGAAGCTTTCTTT
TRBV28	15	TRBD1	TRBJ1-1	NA	CASIRGQGAFTEAFF	TGTGCCAGCATTCGAGGGCAGGGGGCCTTCACTGAAGCTTTCTTT
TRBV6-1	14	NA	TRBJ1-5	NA	CASSPETSDSPQHF	TGTGCCAGCAGTCCTGAGACGTCGGATTCGCCCCAGCATTTT
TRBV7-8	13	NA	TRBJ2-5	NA	CASSFLIVETQYF	TGTGCCAGCAGCTTCTTAATTGTGGAGACCCAGTACTTC
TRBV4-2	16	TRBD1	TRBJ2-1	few	CASSQGQGYTYNEQFF	TGTGCCAGCAGCCAAGGACAGGGCTATACCTACAATGAGCAGTTCTTC
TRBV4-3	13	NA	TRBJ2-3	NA	CASSQDYTDTQYF	TGCGCCAGCAGCCAAGATTACACAGATACGCAGTATTTT
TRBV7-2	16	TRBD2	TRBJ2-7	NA	CASSLAGLAGAYEQYF	TGTGCCAGCAGCTTAGCTGGACTAGCGGGGGCCTACGAGCAGTACTTC
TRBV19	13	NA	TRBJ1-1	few	CASSIVNGIEAFF	TGTGCCAGTAGTATAGTGAACGGGATTGAAGCTTTCTTT
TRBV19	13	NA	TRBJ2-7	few	CASSITGNYEQYF	TGTGCCAGTAGTATAACAGGGAACTACGAGCAGTACTTC
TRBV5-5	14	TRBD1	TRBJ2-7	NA	CASSLQGAPYEQYF	TGTGCCAGCAGCCTCCAGGGGGCACCCTACGAGCAGTACTTC
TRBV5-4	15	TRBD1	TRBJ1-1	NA	CASSPWTGMNTEAFF	TGTGCCAGCAGCCCCTGGACAGGGATGAACACTGAAGCTTTCTTT
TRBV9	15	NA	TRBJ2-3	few	CASSVGPGGKDTQYF	TGTGCCAGCAGCGTAGGGCCGGGTGGGAAAGATACGCAGTATTTT
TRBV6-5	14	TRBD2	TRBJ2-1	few	CASRRGGRRDEQFF	TGTGCCAGTCGCCGGGGGGGCCGTCGGGATGAGCAGTTCTTC